This T cell receptor (beta chain) was sequenced in a study of beta chain features in type 1 diabetes (dated by TCRdb to between 2018 and 2020). Background on the whole study: Mean age, gender distribution, total cell number and subset yield did not differ between patients and healthy donors. A total of 100 million to 110 million sorted cells were examined across all samples, and a strong correlation was observed between cell number per subset and RNA yield. In the study, recently diagnosed type 1 diabetes patients and matched healthy donors were compared on the TCRB repertoires of their sorted circulating CD4+ T cell subsets. Whereas all 30 or so donors provided naive and central memory subsets, regulatory and stem cell-like memory subsets were isolated from just 8 patients and about eight healthy donors.

Concerning this clone: It lacks a known antigen. Base qualities are not recorded, but no much larger clone differs from it by a single base.

General findings and caveats noted by the study authors: Because cDNA was sequenced instead of genomic DNA, highly expressing activated cells could be over-represented, though the groups showed no difference in activation or CD3 levels. Fewer insertions and more nucleotide deletions at VDJ recombination sites were observed in patients with type 1 diabetes, implying thymic rearrangement abnormalities. A moderate but significant shortening of TCRB CDR3 length was observed in type 1 diabetes patients in all four CD4+ subsets. Naive, central memory and regulatory TCRB repertoires appeared more similar among patients than among healthy donors. HLA sub-analyses involved small numbers of individuals, so any influence of HLA type on TCRB rearrangement remained unresolved. Shorter templates might be favored by PCR, yet because patient and control samples were amplified and corrected together, any such skew would affect both groups equally.

The entire amount of isolated RNA was reverse transcribed using the High Capacity cDNA Reverse Transcription Kit, so the sequenced TCRB transcripts were expressed ones. Naive, central memory and regulatory T cell samples underwent deep immunoSEQ sequencing, averaging roughly 3.5 million total reads per sample. Sorted cells were lysed in RLT buffer and RNA was extracted with DNase-treated RNeasy Micro or Mini kits, depending on cell number. To prevent cross-contamination, every cell subset was processed on its own, while patient and healthy donor samples were processed together. The immunoSEQ multiplex PCR was used to amplify TCRB sequences from cDNA, generating 87-bp fragments that spanned the CDR3 region. Amplicons were sequenced on the Illumina HiSeq platform. In the paper's pipeline: PCR bias was computationally corrected using synthetic template baselines, reads within Hamming distance 2 were collapsed, and singletons that could not be merged were discarded. By aligning reads against IMGT, V, D and J genes, CDR3 length, and insertions or deletions at six rearrangement sites were assigned. Within each subset, clonotype counts were normalized to the number of sorted cells before true diversity and Gini coefficients were calculated with the tcR R package. The overlap coefficient, calculated on TCRB nucleotide sequences, was used to measure repertoire sharing. Drawn from immuneACCESS, this table holds only the in-frame rearrangements with V and J called that TCRdb kept. Clones are partly lost; checked studies trace under half to an unresolved V gene and leave the rest unexplained. V, J and clone size are those of that table, while D and trimming were read from the DNA. Counted in this sample were roughly 140,000 clones; 7.5% to 10% of them appeared once. Approximately 0.69% of the sample lies in the top ten.

A single peripheral blood draw of approximately 0.11 L on average was collected from each donor into heparinised tubes. A BD FACSAria II was used to sort naive, central memory, regulatory and stem cell-like memory CD4+ T cells with a panel that included CD45RO, CCR7, CD25, CD127, CD95 and CD27. A purity above 95% was achieved for all sorted populations. PBMCs were separated immediately by Lymphoprep density gradient centrifugation and were stained directly, without being cultured. To minimize batch effects, samples were stained and sorted in pairs, one healthy donor with one patient per experiment. V is cut back by 2 bases and J by 2 bases, with 5 bases in the junction unmatched. Looking up the germline V gene (reference sequence) yields CDR1 MNHNY and CDR2 SVGAGI. The cysteine opens and the phenylalanine closes a CDR3 of 16 amino acids. The read is trimmed to its CDR3 DNA, 48 bases read in frame from base 1.

Sequencing was performed on central memory CD4+ T cells from blood. The chain is encoded by TRBV6-6 joined to TRBJ2-3, with 9 bases aligning to TRBD1. The TCR sequence derives from a young man in good health. The DNA sequence is TGTGCCAGCAGTTACGGAGACAGGGGGTTCACAGATACGCAGTATTTT. It encodes CASSYGDRGFTDTQYF.